Sequencing of this T cell receptor beta chain was carried out in a study of blood T cell repertoires in COVID-19. For the study at large: Some COVID-19 samples were acute and others convalescent; all came from the United States, Italy and Spain. T cells, B-cell-depleted T cells, or PBMCs provided the cDNA or gDNA that served as material.

Source study methods: Amplified reference gene primers provided the basis for estimating nucleated cell counts. This table comes from immunoSEQ multiplex PCR, and its TCRdb copy is limited to in-frame clones, with some not included. V, J and clone size are taken as reported in that table, and D and trimming were inferred from the DNA itself. The sample records 250,000 to 400,000 clones, under 90% being singletons. Seattle enrolled patients during active infection and tracked them longitudinally. The CDR3 runs 19 residues. The ends lost 2 bases at V and 2 bases at J; junction bases unmatched: 9. Germline V lookup: CDR1 GTSNPN, CDR2 SVGIG (reference sequence).

This rearrangement joins TRBV30 to TRBJ2-1, with 16 positions matching TRBD2. The sequence came from a woman younger than 45 with COVID-19, enrolled during active disease. Sequenced: peripheral blood. In nucleotides, the CDR3 is TGTGCCTGGAGTCGAACACCGGGACTAGCGGGAGGGCCCTACAATGAGCAGTTCTTC. This sequence encodes CAWSRTPGLAGGPYNEQFF. Variable domain in full (rest from reference TRBV30 and TRBJ2-1): SQTIHQWPATLVQPVGSPLSLECTVEGTSNPNLYWYRQAAGRGLQLLFYSVGIGQISSEVPQNLSASRPQDRQFILSSKKLLLSDSGFYLCAWSRTPGLAGGPYNEQFFGPGTRLTVL.